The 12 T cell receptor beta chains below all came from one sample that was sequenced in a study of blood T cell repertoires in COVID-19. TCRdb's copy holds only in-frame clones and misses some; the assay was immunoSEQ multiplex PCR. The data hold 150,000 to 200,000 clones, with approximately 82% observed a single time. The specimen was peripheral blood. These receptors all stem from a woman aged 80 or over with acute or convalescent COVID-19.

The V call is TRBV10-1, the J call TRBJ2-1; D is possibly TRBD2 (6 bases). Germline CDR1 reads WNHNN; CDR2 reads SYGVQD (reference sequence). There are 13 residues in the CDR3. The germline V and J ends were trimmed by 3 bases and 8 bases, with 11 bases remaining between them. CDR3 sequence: CASSEGGGYEQFF. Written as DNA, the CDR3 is TGCGCCAGCAGTGAAGGTGGGGGGTATGAGCAGTTCTTC.

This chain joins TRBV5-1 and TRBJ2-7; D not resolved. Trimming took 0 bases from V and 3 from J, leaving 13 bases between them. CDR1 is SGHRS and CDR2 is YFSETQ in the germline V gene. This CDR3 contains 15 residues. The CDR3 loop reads CASSLEPRMGYEQYF. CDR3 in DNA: TGCGCCAGCAGCTTGGAGCCGAGGATGGGCTACGAGCAGTACTTC.

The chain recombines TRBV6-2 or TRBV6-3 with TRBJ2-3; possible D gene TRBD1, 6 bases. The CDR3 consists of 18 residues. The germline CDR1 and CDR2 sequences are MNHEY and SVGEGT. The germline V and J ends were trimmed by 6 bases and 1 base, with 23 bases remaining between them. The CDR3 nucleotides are TGTGCCAGCAGCCGACAAGGGGGAGCCCGCATTGGCACAGATACGCAGTATTTT. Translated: CASSRQGGARIGTDTQYF.

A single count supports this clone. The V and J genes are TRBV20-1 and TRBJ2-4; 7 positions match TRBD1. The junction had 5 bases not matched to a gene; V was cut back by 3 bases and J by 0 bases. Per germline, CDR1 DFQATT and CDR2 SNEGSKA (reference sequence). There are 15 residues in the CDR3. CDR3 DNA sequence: TGCAGTGCTAGTATGGGACAGCTAGCCAAAAACATTCAGTACTTC. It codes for CSASMGQLAKNIQYF.

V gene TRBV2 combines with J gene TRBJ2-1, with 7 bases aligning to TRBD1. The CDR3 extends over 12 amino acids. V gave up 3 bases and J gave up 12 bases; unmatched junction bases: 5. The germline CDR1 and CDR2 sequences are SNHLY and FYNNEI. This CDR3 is CASSDRDSLQFF. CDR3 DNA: TGTGCCAGCAGTGACCGGGACAGTCTGCAGTTCTTC. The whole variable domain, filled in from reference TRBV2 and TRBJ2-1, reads EPEVTQTPSHQVTQMGQEVILRCVPISNHLYFYWYRQILGQKVEFLVSFYNNEISEKSEIFDDQFSVERPDGSNFTLKIRSTKLEDSAMYFCASSDRDSLQFFGPGTRLTVL.

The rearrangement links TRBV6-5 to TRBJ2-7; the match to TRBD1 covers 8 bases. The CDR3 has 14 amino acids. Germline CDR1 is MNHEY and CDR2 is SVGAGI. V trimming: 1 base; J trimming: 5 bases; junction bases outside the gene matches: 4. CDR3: CASSYFKTGDEQYF. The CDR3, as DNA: TGTGCCAGCAGTTACTTCAAGACAGGGGACGAGCAGTACTTC.

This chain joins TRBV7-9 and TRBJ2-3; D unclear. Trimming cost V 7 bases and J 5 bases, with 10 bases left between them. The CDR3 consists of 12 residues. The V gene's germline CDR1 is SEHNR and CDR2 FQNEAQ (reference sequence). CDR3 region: CASTLAGDTQYF. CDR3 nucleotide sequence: TGTGCCAGCACCCTGGCAGGAGATACGCAGTATTTT.

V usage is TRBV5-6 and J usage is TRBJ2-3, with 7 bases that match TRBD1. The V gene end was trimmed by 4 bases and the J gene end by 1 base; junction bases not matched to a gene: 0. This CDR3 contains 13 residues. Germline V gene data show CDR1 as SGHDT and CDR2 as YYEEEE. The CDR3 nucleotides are TGTGCCAGCAGCGACAGGGGCACAGATACGCAGTATTTT. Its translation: CASSDRGTDTQYF.

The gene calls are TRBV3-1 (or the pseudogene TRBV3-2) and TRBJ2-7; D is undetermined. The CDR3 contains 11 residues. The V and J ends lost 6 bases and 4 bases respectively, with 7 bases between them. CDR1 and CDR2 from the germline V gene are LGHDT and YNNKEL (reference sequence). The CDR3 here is CASSPGYEQYF. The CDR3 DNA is TGTGCCAGCAGTCCCGGTTACGAGCAGTACTTC.

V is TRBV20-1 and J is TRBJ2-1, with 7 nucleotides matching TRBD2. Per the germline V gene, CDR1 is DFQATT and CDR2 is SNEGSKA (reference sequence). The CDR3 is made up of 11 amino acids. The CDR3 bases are TGCAGCCCGTACCAGACTAGCAAGCAGTTCTTC. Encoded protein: CSPYQTSKQFF.

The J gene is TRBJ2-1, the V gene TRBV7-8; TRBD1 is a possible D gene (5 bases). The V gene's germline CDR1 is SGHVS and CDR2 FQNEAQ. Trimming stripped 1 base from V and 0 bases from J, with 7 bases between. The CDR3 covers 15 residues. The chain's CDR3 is CASSLGGPSYNEQFF. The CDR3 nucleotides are TGTGCCAGCAGCTTAGGGGGCCCCTCCTACAATGAGCAGTTCTTC. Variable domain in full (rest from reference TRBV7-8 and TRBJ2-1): GAGVSQSPRYKVAKRGQDVALRCDPISGHVSLFWYQQALGQGPEFLTYFQNEAQLDKSGLPSDRFFAERPEGSVSTLKIQRTQQEDSAVYLCASSLGGPSYNEQFFGPGTRLTVL.

The CDR3: CASSANTVGELFF. CDR3 coding DNA: TGTGCCAGCAGCGCCAATACGGTCGGGGAGCTGTTTTTT. This rearrangement joins TRBV2 to TRBJ2-2; D not certain. Per the germline V gene, CDR1 is SNHLY and CDR2 is FYNNEI. V lost 6 bases to trimming and J lost 7 bases, with 12 bases between them. The CDR3 is 13 residues long.